This TCR beta chain was recorded in a study of cytomegalovirus exposure and HLA in healthy donors. Study-level points and caveats: It was confirmed in vitro that a few of the CMV-associated chains were specific for CMV antigens.

In regard to this clone: Its matching antigen is unknown.

Germline values: CDR1 MDHEN, CDR2 SYDVKM. There are 19 residues in the CDR3. V trimming: 7 bases; J trimming: 5 bases; junction bases outside the gene matches: 20. Primers: 60 Vbeta forward and 13 Jbeta reverse. Assay: immunoSEQ multiplex PCR; the TCRdb copy retains only in-frame clones and omits some. The sample has 150,000 to 180,000 clones; 79% are singletons. This receptor was taken from a man aged 25 to 45 in good health and CMV-seropositive. The sample consisted of PBMCs. The gene calls are TRBV28 and TRBJ2-2, with TRBD2 matching over 9 bases. Here the CDR3 DNA reads TGTGCCAGCAACCCTCCCGCGGGGCTAGCGGGAACGAGAACCGGGGAGCTGTTTTTT. It specifies CASNPPAGLAGTRTGELFF.